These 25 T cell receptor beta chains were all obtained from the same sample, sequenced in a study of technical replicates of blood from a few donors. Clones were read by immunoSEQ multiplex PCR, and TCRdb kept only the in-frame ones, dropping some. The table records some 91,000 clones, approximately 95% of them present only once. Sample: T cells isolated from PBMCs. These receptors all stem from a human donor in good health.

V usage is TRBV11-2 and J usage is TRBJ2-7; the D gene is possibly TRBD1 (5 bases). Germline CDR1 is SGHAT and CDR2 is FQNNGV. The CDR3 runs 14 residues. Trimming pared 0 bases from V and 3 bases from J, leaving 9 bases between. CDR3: CASSLDFQGYEQYF. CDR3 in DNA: TGTGCCAGCAGCTTAGATTTTCAGGGCTACGAGCAGTACTTC.

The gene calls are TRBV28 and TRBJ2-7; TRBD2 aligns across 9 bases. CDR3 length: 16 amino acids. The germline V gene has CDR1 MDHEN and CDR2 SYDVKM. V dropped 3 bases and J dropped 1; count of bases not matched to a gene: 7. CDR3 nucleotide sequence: TGTGCCAGCAGTTTCTCCTTAGCGGGAGTATCCTACGAGCAGTACTTC. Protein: CASSFSLAGVSYEQYF.

Here the CDR3 DNA reads TGTGCCAGCAGCTCCCGGGACAGGGGGAGTCCGAACTATGGCTACACCTTC. Translating it yields CASSSRDRGSPNYGYTF. J is TRBJ1-2 and V is TRBV11-3, with TRBD1 matching 11 bases. Germline CDR1 SGHNT, CDR2 YENEEA. V shed 4 bases and J 2 bases; nucleotides not matched to a gene: 9. The CDR3 is 17 residues long. The variable domain in full, with the rest retrieved from reference TRBV11-3 and TRBJ1-2, is EAGVVQSPRYKIIEKKQPVAFWCNPISGHNTLYWYLQNLGQGPELLIRYENEEAVDDSQLPKDRFSAERLKGVDSTLKIQPAELGDSAVYLCASSSRDRGSPNYGYTFGSGTRLTVV.

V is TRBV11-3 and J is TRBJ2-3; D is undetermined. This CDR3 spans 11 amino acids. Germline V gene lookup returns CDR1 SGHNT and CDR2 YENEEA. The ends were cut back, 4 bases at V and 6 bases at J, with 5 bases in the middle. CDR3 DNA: TGTGCCAGCAGCTCCGGTGATACGCAGTATTTT. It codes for CASSSGDTQYF.

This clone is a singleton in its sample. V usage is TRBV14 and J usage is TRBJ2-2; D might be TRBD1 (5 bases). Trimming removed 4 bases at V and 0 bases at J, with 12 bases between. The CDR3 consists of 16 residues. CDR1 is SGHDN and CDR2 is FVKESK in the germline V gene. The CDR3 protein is CASSPAWGANTGELFF. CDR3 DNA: TGTGCCAGCAGCCCAGCCTGGGGCGCGAACACCGGGGAGCTGTTTTTT.

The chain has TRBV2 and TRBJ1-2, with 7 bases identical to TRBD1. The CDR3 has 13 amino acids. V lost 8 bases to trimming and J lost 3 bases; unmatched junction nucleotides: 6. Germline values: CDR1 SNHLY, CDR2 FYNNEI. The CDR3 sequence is CASDREGDYGYTF. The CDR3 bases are TGTGCCAGCGACAGGGAAGGGGACTATGGCTACACCTTC.

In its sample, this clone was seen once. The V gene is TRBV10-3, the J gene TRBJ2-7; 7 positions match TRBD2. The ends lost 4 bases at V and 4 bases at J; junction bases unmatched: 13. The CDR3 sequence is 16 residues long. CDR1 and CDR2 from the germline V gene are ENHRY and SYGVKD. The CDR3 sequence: CAISVTVGGSAYEQYF. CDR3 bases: TGTGCCATCAGTGTTACGGTTGGCGGGAGTGCATACGAGCAGTACTTC.

This chain's CDR3 is CASSPISLVQGRNYNEQFF. The CDR3 coding sequence is TGCGCCAGCAGCCCGATTTCACTTGTACAGGGGCGGAACTACAATGAGCAGTTCTTC. V gene TRBV5-1 combines with J gene TRBJ2-1; 7 bases are a match to TRBD1. The length of the CDR3 is 19 residues. The trim removed 4 bases at V and 3 bases at J, leaving 19 bases unmatched. Germline lookup yields CDR1 SGHRS and CDR2 YFSETQ.

The chain's CDR3 is CASSQRTLAGETQYF. The DNA of the CDR3 is TGTGCCAGCAGTCAAAGGACTCTAGCGGGGGAGACCCAGTACTTC. The chain carries TRBV27 and TRBJ2-5, with TRBD2 identical over 9 bases. Trimming removed 5 bases from V and 5 bases from J; junction bases left unmatched: 9. This CDR3 region has 15 residues. Per the germline V gene, CDR1 is MNHEY and CDR2 is SMNVEV (reference sequence).

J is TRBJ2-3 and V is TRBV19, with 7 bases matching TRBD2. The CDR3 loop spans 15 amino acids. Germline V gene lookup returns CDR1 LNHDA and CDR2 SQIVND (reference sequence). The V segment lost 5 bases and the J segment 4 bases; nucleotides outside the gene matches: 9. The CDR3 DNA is TGTGCCAGTAGTCCACGGGGGGTAGTGCCAGATACGCAGTATTTT. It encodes CASSPRGVVPDTQYF.

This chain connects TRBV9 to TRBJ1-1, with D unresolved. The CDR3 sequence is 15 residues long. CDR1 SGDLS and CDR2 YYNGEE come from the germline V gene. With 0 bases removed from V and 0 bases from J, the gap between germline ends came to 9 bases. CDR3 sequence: CASSVVVSMNTEAFF. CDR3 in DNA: TGTGCCAGCAGCGTAGTAGTTTCTATGAACACTGAAGCTTTCTTT.

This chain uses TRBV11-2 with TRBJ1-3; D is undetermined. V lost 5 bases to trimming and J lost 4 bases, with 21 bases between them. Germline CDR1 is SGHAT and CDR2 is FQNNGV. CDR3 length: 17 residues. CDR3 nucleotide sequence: TGTGCCAGCAGCCCGACCCTACATGGACCGGGAGGAAACACCATATATTTT. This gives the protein CASSPTLHGPGGNTIYF.

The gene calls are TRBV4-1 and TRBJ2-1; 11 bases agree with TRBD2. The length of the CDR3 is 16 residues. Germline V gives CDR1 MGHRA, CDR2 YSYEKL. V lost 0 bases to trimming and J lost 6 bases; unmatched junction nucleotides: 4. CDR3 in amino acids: CASSQERLAGSNEQFF. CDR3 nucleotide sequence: TGCGCCAGCAGCCAAGAACGACTAGCGGGGTCCAATGAGCAGTTCTTC.

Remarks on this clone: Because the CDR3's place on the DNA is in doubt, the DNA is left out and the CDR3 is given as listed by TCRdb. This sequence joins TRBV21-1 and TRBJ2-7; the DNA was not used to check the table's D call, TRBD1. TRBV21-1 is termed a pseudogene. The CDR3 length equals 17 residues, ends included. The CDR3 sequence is CASSTLRVGVGSYEQYF.

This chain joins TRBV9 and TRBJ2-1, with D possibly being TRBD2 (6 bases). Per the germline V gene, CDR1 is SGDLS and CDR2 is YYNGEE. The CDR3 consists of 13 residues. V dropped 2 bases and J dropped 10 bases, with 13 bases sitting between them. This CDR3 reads CASSVGGEIEQFF. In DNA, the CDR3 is TGTGCCAGCAGCGTTGGAGGGGAGATCGAGCAGTTCTTC.

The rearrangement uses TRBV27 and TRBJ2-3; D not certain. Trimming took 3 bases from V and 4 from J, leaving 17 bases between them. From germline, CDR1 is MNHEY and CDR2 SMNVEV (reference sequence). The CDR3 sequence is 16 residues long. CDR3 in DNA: TGTGCCAGCAGTTTGGGCGCCTCCTGGTACGCAGATACGCAGTATTTT. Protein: CASSLGASWYADTQYF.

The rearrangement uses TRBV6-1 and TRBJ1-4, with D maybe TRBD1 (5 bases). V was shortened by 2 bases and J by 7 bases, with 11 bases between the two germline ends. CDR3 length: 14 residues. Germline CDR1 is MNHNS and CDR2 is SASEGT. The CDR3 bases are TGTGCCAGCAGTGAAACCCACAGGAGTGAAAAACTGTTTTTT. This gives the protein CASSETHRSEKLFF.

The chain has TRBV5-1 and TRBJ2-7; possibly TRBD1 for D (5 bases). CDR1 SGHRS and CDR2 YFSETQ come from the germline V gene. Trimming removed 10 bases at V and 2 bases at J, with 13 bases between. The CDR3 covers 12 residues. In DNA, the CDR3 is TGCGCCTGTCGACAGCCAACCTACGAGCAGTACTTC. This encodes CACRQPTYEQYF.

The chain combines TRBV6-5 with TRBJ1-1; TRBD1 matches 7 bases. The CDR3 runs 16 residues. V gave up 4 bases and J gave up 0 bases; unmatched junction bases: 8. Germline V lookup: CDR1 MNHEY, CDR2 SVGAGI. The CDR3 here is CASSLIPGQLNTEAFF. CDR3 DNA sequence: TGTGCCAGCAGTTTGATACCGGGACAGCTGAACACTGAAGCTTTCTTT.

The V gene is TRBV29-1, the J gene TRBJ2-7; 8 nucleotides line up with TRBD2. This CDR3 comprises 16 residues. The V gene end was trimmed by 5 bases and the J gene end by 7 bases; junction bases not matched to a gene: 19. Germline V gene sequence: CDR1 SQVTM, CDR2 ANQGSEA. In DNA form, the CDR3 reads TGCAGCGTTACCTGGCGTGTCGGGAGGGCCGAAGAGGAGCAGTACTTC. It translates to CSVTWRVGRAEEEQYF.

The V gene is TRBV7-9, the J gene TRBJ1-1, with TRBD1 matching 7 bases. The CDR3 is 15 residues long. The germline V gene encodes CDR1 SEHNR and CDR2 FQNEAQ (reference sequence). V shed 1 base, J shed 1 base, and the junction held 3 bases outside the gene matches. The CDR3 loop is CASSLDAGGNTEAFF. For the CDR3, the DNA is TGTGCCAGCAGCTTAGACGCAGGGGGGAACACTGAAGCTTTCTTT.

CDR3 coding DNA: TGCAGCGTTCGGGTCTCCTACGAGCAGTACTTC. Translation: CSVRVSYEQYF. The chain employs TRBV29-1 and TRBJ2-7, with no clear D. This CDR3 region has 11 residues. V lost 5 bases, J lost 0 bases, and 5 bases lay in between. The germline CDR1 and CDR2 sequences are SQVTM and ANQGSEA.

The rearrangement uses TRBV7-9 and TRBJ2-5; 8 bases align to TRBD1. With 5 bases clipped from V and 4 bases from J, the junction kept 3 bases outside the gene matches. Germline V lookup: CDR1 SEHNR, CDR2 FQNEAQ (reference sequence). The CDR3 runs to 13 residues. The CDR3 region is CASSRTGLETQYF. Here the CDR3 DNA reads TGTGCCAGCAGCCGGACAGGGTTAGAGACCCAGTACTTC.

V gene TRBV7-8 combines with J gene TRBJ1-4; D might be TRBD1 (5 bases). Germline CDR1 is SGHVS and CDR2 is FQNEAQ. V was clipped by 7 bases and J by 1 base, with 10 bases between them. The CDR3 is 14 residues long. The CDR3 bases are TGTGCCAGCAAGCGGGGCAGAACTAATGAAAAACTGTTTTTT. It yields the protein CASKRGRTNEKLFF.

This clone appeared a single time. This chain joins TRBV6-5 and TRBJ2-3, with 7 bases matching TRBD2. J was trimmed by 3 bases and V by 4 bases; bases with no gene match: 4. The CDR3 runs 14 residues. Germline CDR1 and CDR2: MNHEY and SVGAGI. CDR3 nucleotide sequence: TGTGCCAGCAGTTGGCGCGGGAGAACAGATACGCAGTATTTT. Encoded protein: CASSWRGRTDTQYF.